This TCR beta chain was sequenced for a study of blood T cell repertoires in COVID-19. Study-wide background: Spain, Italy and the United States supplied samples that represented acute and convalescent COVID-19. In each case, the material was cDNA or gDNA derived from T cells, B-cell-depleted T cells, or PBMCs.

Data came from immunoSEQ multiplex PCR; TCRdb stores just in-frame clones and leaves some out. This table has approximately 56,000 clones, 85% to 90% appearing once. In germline, CDR1 is SNHLY, CDR2 FYNNEI. V was shortened by 10 bases and J by 10 bases, with 17 bases between the two germline ends. CDR3 size: 13 residues. The chain is built from TRBV2 and TRBJ1-6, with D perhaps matching TRBD1 (6 bases). The source of this sequence is a woman aged 60-75 years with COVID-19, enrolled during active disease. Sequenced: peripheral blood. CDR3: CATLPGRGSPLHF. The DNA of the CDR3 is TGTGCCACCCTACCGGGCAGGGGATCACCCCTCCACTTT. The whole variable domain, remainder taken from reference TRBV2 and TRBJ1-6, is EPEVTQTPSHQVTQMGQEVILRCVPISNHLYFYWYRQILGQKVEFLVSFYNNEISEKSEIFDDQFSVERPDGSNFTLKIRSTKLEDSAMYFCATLPGRGSPLHFGNGTRLTVT.